One and the same sample provided the 9 T cell receptor beta chains below, sequenced in a study of cytomegalovirus exposure and HLA in healthy donors. A multiplex PCR was run with 60 Vbeta primers and 13 Jbeta primers. Profiling relied on immunoSEQ multiplex PCR, and the TCRdb table lists in-frame clones only, not all of them. Counted here are roughly 130,000 clones, about four fifths occurring once; the ten biggest clones make up roughly 4%. Sequencing used PBMCs. These receptors originate from a woman in her forties in good health and CMV-seronegative.

V gene TRBV5-1 combines with J gene TRBJ1-2; 7 bases are a match to TRBD1. From germline, CDR1 is SGHRS and CDR2 YFSETQ. J lost 6 bases, V lost 0 bases, and 5 bases had no gene match. The CDR3 totals 14 residues. The CDR3 here is CASSLDRGVDGYTF. CDR3 nucleotide sequence: TGCGCCAGCAGCTTGGACAGGGGTGTGGATGGCTACACCTTC. The full variable domain, completed using reference TRBV5-1 and TRBJ1-2, is KAGVTQTPRYLIKTRGQQVTLSCSPISGHRSVSWYQQTPGQGLQFLFEYFSETQRNKGNFPGRFSGRQFSNSRSEMNVSTLELGDSALYLCASSLDRGVDGYTFGSGTRLTVV.

A single count supports this clone. This chain joins TRBV7-6 and TRBJ2-2; 8 nucleotides line up with TRBD2. V lost 5 bases and J lost 5; bases outside the gene matches: 4. Per the germline V gene, CDR1 is SGHVS and CDR2 is FNYEAQ. The CDR3 has 14 amino acids. This CDR3 reads CASSTREGTGELFF. CDR3 coding DNA: TGTGCCAGCAGCACCCGGGAGGGTACCGGGGAGCTGTTTTTT.

CDR3 DNA sequence: TGTGCCAGCAGCTCCCAGGAGCAGGGCAACCCCTACGAGCAGTACTTC. Translated, it gives CASSSQEQGNPYEQYF. The rearrangement joins TRBV7-3 to TRBJ2-7; maybe TRBD1 (5 bases). The CDR3 runs 16 residues. Deletions cut 4 bases from V and 2 bases from J, with 18 bases between. Germline V gives CDR1 SGHTA, CDR2 FQGTGA.

The rearrangement links TRBV11-2 to TRBJ2-3; 8 bases agree with TRBD1. CDR1 and CDR2 from the germline V gene are SGHAT and FQNNGV. CDR3 length: 14 amino acids. V was pared by 8 bases and J by 1 base, with 5 bases of the junction left unmatched. The CDR3 reads CASGVDRGTDTQYF. CDR3 coding DNA: TGTGCCAGCGGCGTGGACAGGGGCACAGATACGCAGTATTTT.

A remark on this clone: The junction departs from the called germline gene at one end, perhaps through a read error. In nucleotides, the CDR3 is TGCGTCAGCAGCCAAGTGGGCGCGGGGGCAGATACGCAGTATTTT. Residues: CVSSQVGAGADTQYF. The rearrangement uses TRBV4-3 and TRBJ2-3; 7 positions agree with TRBD2. The CDR3 length is 15 residues. Germline V lookup: CDR1 LGHNA, CDR2 YSLEER.

This chain connects TRBV29-1 to TRBJ2-7; TRBD2 agrees at 11 bases. In germline, CDR1 is SQVTM, CDR2 ANQGSEA. Germline trimming cut 4 bases from V and 6 bases from J; bases unmatched to any gene: 8. This CDR3 comprises 14 residues. The CDR3 sequence is CSVGRLAGGREQYF. The CDR3 DNA follows: TGCAGCGTTGGTCGGCTAGCGGGAGGACGCGAGCAGTACTTC.

This rearrangement joins TRBV18 to TRBJ2-6; D is unresolved. V was shortened by 3 bases and J by 2 bases, with 5 bases between the two germline ends. This CDR3 contains 14 residues. The V gene's germline CDR1 is KGHSH and CDR2 LQKENI. The CDR3 region has the DNA TGTGCCAGCTCACCCCAGACTGGGGCCAACGTCCTGACTTTC. Translating gives CASSPQTGANVLTF. Based on the CDR3 plus reference TRBV18 and TRBJ2-6, the full variable domain is NAGVMQNPRHLVRRRGQEARLRCSPMKGHSHVYWYRQLPEEGLKFMVYLQKENIIDESGMPKERFSAEFPKEGPSILRIQQVVRGDSAAYFCASSPQTGANVLTFGAGSRLTVL.

This chain links TRBV9 with TRBJ1-2; 9 bases agree with TRBD1. V was pared by 3 bases and J by 4 bases, with 7 bases of the junction left unmatched. The CDR3 extends over 15 amino acids. The germline V gene has CDR1 SGDLS and CDR2 YYNGEE. The CDR3 protein is CASSEGTGRGYGYTF. The DNA for the CDR3 is TGTGCCAGCAGCGAGGGGACAGGGAGGGGCTATGGCTACACCTTC.

The chain joins TRBV7-9 to TRBJ1-2; D is uncertain. Germline lookup yields CDR1 SEHNR and CDR2 FQNEAQ (reference sequence). Trimming stripped 2 bases from V and 4 bases from J, with 14 bases between. This CDR3 region has 15 residues. CDR3 in amino acids: CASSLNSPGLYGYTF. For the CDR3, the DNA is TGTGCCAGCAGCTTAAACTCACCAGGCCTCTATGGCTACACCTTC.